The rows below give T cell receptor beta chains drawn from one sample of a study of STAT3 mutations in large granular lymphocyte leukemia. The data were produced by immunoSEQ multiplex PCR, yet TCRdb's version contains in-frame clones alone and is incomplete. The top ten clones hold about 28% of a sample with approximately 9,800 clones, nearly 90% of them seen once. Sequenced: peripheral blood mononuclear cells. The receptors were sampled from a man aged 60-69 years with T-cell large granular lymphocyte leukemia. Some clones in this sample may be carry-over from other donors' samples. The CDR3 runs from the conserved cysteine through the conserved F or W. D genes are given only for firm matches. Expanded clones get a size class; other rows say once, few or many, or leave the size out.

j_call d_call v_call clone_size cdr3_nt cdr3_aa
TRBJ2-5 TRBD2 TRBV5-1 . TGCGCCAGCCGAGACGGGGGGAGGGCCGGTGAGACCCAGTACTTC CASRDGGRAGETQYF
TRBJ2-5 TRBD1 TRBV2 . TGTGCCAGCAGGTTATGGGGTAGGACAGGGCAAGAGACCCAGTACTTC CASRLWGRTGQETQYF
TRBJ2-7 TRBD2 TRBV10-3 . TGTGCCACATTCGAGGGCGGGAGGGGGTCCTACGAGCAGTACTTC CATFEGGRGSYEQYF
TRBJ2-7 . TRBV14 . TGTGCCAGCAGCCAAGATGGGATTTACGAGCAGTACTTC CASSQDGIYEQYF
TRBJ2-5 . TRBV21-1 . TGCGATCGGACGGGGGGAGAGGAGACCCAGTACTTC CDRTGGEETQYF
TRBJ2-1 . TRBV11-2 once TGTGCCAGCAGCTTAAGGACCGAGCAGTTCTTC CASSLRTEQFF
TRBJ2-7 . TRBV5-5 . TGTGCCAGCGGGAAAGACACCTCCTACGAGCAGTACTTC CASGKDTSYEQYF
TRBJ2-7 . TRBV19 . TGTGCCAGTCGCTTGGGGGGAGGTATATCCTACGAGCAGTACTTC CASRLGGGISYEQYF
TRBJ2-4 . TRBV7-8 . TGTGCCAGCAGCGTCGGGAGTGCCGCCAAAAACATTCAGTACTTC CASSVGSAAKNIQYF
TRBJ2-6 . TRBV10-3 . TGTGCCATCAGGCAGAGCTCTGGGGCCAACGTCCTGACTTTC CAIRQSSGANVLTF